This is a list of T cell receptor beta chains from one sample in a study of cytomegalovirus exposure and HLA in healthy donors. Using immunoSEQ multiplex PCR, the repertoire was profiled, and TCRdb retains in-frame clones only, with some absent. The data show roughly 100,000 clones, roughly 95% seen once. Sequencing was carried out using PBMCs. The receptor set was obtained from a woman younger than 35 in good health and CMV-seronegative. CDR3s include the opening cysteine and the closing phenylalanine or tryptophan. A D gene is named only where the DNA matches it firmly. Where a row states a size, it is once, few, many or the class of an expanded clone; other rows omit it.

>TRBD1|TRBJ1-1|.|TRBV29-1
CSVEDLSGGTEAFF
TGCAGCGTTGAAGATCTTTCAGGGGGAACTGAAGCTTTCTTT
>.|TRBJ1-2|.|TRBV19
CASISTGPWDGYTF
TGTGCCAGTATATCCACAGGGCCCTGGGATGGCTACACCTTC
>TRBD1|TRBJ1-5|.|TRBV5-1
CASSTGTGDQPQHF
TGCGCCAGCAGCACCGGGACAGGGGATCAGCCCCAGCATTTT
>.|TRBJ2-3|.|TRBV15
CATSRSGSNTDTQYF
TGTGCCACCAGCAGATCCGGGTCCAACACAGATACGCAGTATTTT
>TRBD1|TRBJ2-3|once|TRBV27
CASSLAGTGRVQYF
TGTGCCAGCAGTTTAGCCGGGACAGGGAGAGTGCAGTATTTT
>TRBD1|TRBJ2-7|.|TRBV5-1
CASTILGTGSGEQYF
TGCGCCAGCACCATACTCGGGACAGGGAGCGGCGAGCAGTACTTC
>TRBD1|TRBJ1-4|.|TRBV28
CASSGGQGKVGGEKLFF
TGTGCCAGCAGCGGGGGACAGGGTAAAGTTGGGGGTGAAAAACTGTTTTTT
>.|TRBJ1-4|.|TRBV5-1
CASSLRVGAASEKLFF
TGCGCCAGCAGCTTGAGGGTGGGGGCTGCCAGTGAAAAACTGTTTTTT
>.|TRBJ1-3|.|TRBV18
CASSPRVGSGNTIYF
TGTGCCAGCTCCCCGAGGGTGGGGAGTGGAAACACCATATATTTT
>.|TRBJ1-1|.|TRBV14
CASSGQTFNTEAFF
TGTGCCAGCAGCGGACAGACTTTTAACACTGAAGCTTTCTTT
>.|TRBJ2-7|.|TRBV18
CASSPLGGSSYEQYF
TGTGCCAGCTCACCACTCGGCGGGTCCTCCTACGAGCAGTACTTC
>TRBD2|TRBJ2-1|.|TRBV5-4
CASSPSSGSSYNEQFF
TGTGCCAGCAGCCCCTCTAGCGGGAGCTCCTACAATGAGCAGTTCTTC
>TRBD2|TRBJ2-7|.|TRBV29-1
CSVEAAGDYEQYF
TGCAGCGTTGAAGCAGCGGGGGACTACGAGCAGTACTTC
>TRBD1|TRBJ2-6|.|TRBV5-4
CASSFSQGAGANVLTF
TGTGCCAGCAGCTTCTCACAGGGGGCTGGGGCCAACGTCCTGACTTTC
>.|TRBJ2-1|.|TRBV7-9
CASSLEVDNEQFF
TGTGCCAGCAGCTTAGAAGTAGACAATGAGCAGTTCTTC
>.|TRBJ2-1|.|TRBV28
CASSQNRDDNEQFF
TGTGCCAGCAGTCAGAACAGGGATGACAATGAGCAGTTCTTC
>.|TRBJ2-1|once|TRBV27
CASTPGLGGGRNEQFF
TGTGCCAGCACCCCGGGGTTGGGGGGGGGCCGCAATGAGCAGTTCTTC
>TRBD1|TRBJ2-5|.|TRBV2
CASSPSTGRQETQYF
TGTGCCAGCAGTCCGTCGACAGGGCGGCAAGAGACCCAGTACTTC
>.|TRBJ2-3|.|TRBV6-1
CASSELAGRGTDTQYF
TGTGCCAGCAGTGAACTGGCGGGGAGAGGCACAGATACGCAGTATTTT
>TRBD2|TRBJ2-5|.|TRBV5-4
CASSLWTSGSGETQYF
TGTGCCAGCAGCTTGTGGACTAGCGGGAGCGGAGAGACCCAGTACTTC
>.|TRBJ1-2|.|TRBV5-1
CASTIGGFGYTF
TGCGCCAGCACAATCGGGGGGTTTGGCTACACCTTC
>TRBD1|TRBJ1-1|.|TRBV7-9
CASSDREWYTEAFF
TGTGCCAGCAGCGACAGGGAGTGGTACACTGAAGCTTTCTTT
>.|TRBJ1-1|.|TRBV7-9
CASSLVKGPGNTEAFF
TGTGCCAGCAGCTTAGTCAAGGGGCCGGGGAACACTGAAGCTTTCTTT
>.|TRBJ2-1|.|TRBV27
CASSLSTGPPFNEQFF
TGTGCCAGCAGTTTATCTACAGGGCCCCCTTTTAATGAGCAGTTCTTC
>TRBD1|TRBJ1-5|once|TRBV6-1
CASSENQGAYQPQHF
TGTGCCAGCAGTGAAAATCAGGGGGCCTATCAGCCCCAGCATTTT
>.|TRBJ2-1|.|TRBV4-2
CASSQETGLDEQFF
TGTGCCAGCAGCCAAGAAACAGGGCTCGATGAGCAGTTCTTC
>TRBD2|TRBJ2-1|.|TRBV5-6
CASSDIAGGMYNEQFF
TGTGCCAGCAGCGATATAGCGGGGGGAATGTACAATGAGCAGTTCTTC
>.|TRBJ2-7|.|TRBV2
CASGAFRSYEQYF
TGTGCCAGCGGGGCCTTCCGCTCCTACGAGCAGTACTTC
>TRBD1|TRBJ2-1|.|TRBV7-8
CASSSKQGSSYNEQFF
TGTGCCAGCAGCTCCAAACAGGGGAGCTCCTACAATGAGCAGTTCTTC
>.|TRBJ1-2|.|TRBV5-1
CASSLEDSRGYTF
TGCGCCAGCAGCTTGGAGGACAGTAGGGGCTACACCTTC
>.|TRBJ2-3|.|TRBV5-1
CASSLRGNSDTQYF
TGCGCCAGCAGCTTGCGGGGGAACTCAGATACGCAGTATTTT
>TRBD2|TRBJ2-7|.|TRBV2
CASSEAWTSGSYEQYF
TGTGCCAGCAGCGAGGCTTGGACTAGCGGCTCCTACGAGCAGTACTTC
>.|TRBJ1-2|.|TRBV6-1
CASKFSEGDYGYTF
TGTGCCAGCAAGTTTTCGGAGGGTGACTATGGCTACACCTTC
>TRBD1|TRBJ1-1|.|TRBV27
CASRDRARTEAFF
TGTGCCAGCAGGGACAGGGCCCGCACTGAAGCTTTCTTT
>.|TRBJ1-6|.|TRBV25-1
CASSEYSRASPLHF
TGTGCCAGCAGTGAATATAGCAGGGCTTCACCCCTCCACTTT
>TRBD2|TRBJ2-2|.|TRBV19
CASGLAGGANTGELFF
TGTGCCAGTGGACTAGCGGGAGGAGCGAACACCGGGGAGCTGTTTTTT
>TRBD1|TRBJ1-2|.|TRBV19
CASNFGQGNYGYTF
TGTGCCAGTAATTTCGGACAGGGCAACTATGGCTACACCTTC
>TRBD2|TRBJ2-7|.|TRBV5-1
CASSLGGTSGSYEQYF
TGCGCCAGCAGCTTGGGGGGGACTAGCGGTTCCTACGAGCAGTACTTC
>TRBD2|TRBJ2-2|.|TRBV7-3
CASSPQGSGGAIGELFF
TGTGCCAGCAGCCCCCAGGGTAGCGGGGGGGCCATCGGGGAGCTGTTTTTT
>.|TRBJ1-2|.|TRBV9
CASSVVSGGYTF
TGTGCCAGCAGCGTAGTGAGCGGTGGCTACACCTTC
>.|TRBJ2-3|once|TRBV11-2
CASSLDGSADTQYF
TGTGCCAGCAGCTTAGACGGGAGTGCAGATACGCAGTATTTT
>.|TRBJ2-2|.|TRBV19
CATKGGANTGELFF
TGTGCCACAAAAGGAGGCGCCAACACCGGGGAGCTGTTTTTT
>TRBD1|TRBJ1-1|.|TRBV5-1
CASRRSGQGGEFDTEAFF
TGCGCCAGCAGACGTAGCGGACAGGGGGGAGAATTCGACACTGAAGCTTTCTTT